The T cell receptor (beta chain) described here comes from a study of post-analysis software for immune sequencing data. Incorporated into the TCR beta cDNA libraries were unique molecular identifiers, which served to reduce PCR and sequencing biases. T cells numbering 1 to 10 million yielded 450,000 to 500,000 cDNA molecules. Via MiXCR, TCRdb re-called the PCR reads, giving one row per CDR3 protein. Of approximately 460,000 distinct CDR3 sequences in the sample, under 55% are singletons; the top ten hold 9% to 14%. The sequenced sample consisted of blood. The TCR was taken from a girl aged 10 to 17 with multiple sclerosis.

The CDR3 loop reads CASSPGVPPYEQYF. The CDR3 DNA follows: TGTGCCAGCTCACCTGGAGTTCCTCCCTACGAGCAGTACTTC. The rearrangement uses TRBV18 and TRBJ2-7; D is uncertain. The germline CDR1 and CDR2 sequences are KGHSH and LQKENI. Trimming removed 3 bases at V and 2 bases at J, with 11 bases between. The CDR3 contains 14 residues.